The 18 T cell receptor beta chains below were found in one sample sequenced in a study of beta chain features in type 1 diabetes. The isolated RNA, all of it, was reverse transcribed, so expressed TCRB transcripts were what got sequenced. Profiling relied on immunoSEQ multiplex PCR, and the TCRdb table lists in-frame clones only, not all of them. Among 620,000 or so clones, about a sixth were seen once, and the ten largest hold approximately 0.093%. The sample taken for sequencing was naive CD4+ T cells from blood. These receptors came from a young man in good health.

This clone was found a few times. Lacking the conserved final phenylalanine or tryptophan, this CDR3 likely reflects a read error. This sequence joins TRBV9 and TRBJ1-2, with 9 bases aligning to TRBD1. V trimming: 0 bases; J trimming: 6 bases; junction bases outside the gene matches: 12. The length of the CDR3 is 17 residues. Germline assignment: CDR1 SGDLS and CDR2 YYNGEE. In nucleotides, the CDR3 is TGTGCCAGCAGCGTAGAATACTGGCGGGACAGGGAGAATGGCTACACCCTC. Amino acids: CASSVEYWRDRENGYTL.

The rearrangement links TRBV4-2 to TRBJ2-3; 8 bases map to TRBD2. This CDR3 has 14 amino acids. The trim removed 4 bases at V and 4 bases at J, leaving 4 bases unmatched. Germline values: CDR1 LGHNA, CDR2 YNFKEQ. The CDR3 spells CASSPGLVADTQYF. The CDR3 coding sequence is TGTGCCAGCAGCCCGGGACTAGTCGCAGATACGCAGTATTTT.

This clone was detected a few times. This chain joins TRBV9 and TRBJ1-1; D remains unclear. The CDR3 covers 15 residues. V gave up 0 bases and J gave up 4 bases, with 13 bases separating them. CDR1 and CDR2 from the germline V gene are SGDLS and YYNGEE. In nucleotides, the CDR3 is TGTGCCAGCAGCGTAGTGGTGGGCAGAGGCACTGAAGCTTTCTTT. It specifies CASSVVVGRGTEAFF.

V is TRBV6-1 and J is TRBJ1-2, with a tentative D call TRBD1 (5 bases). The CDR3 sequence is 15 residues long. CDR1 and CDR2 from the germline V gene are MNHNS and SASEGT. With 8 bases removed from V and 8 bases from J, the gap between germline ends came to 24 bases. CDR3 residues: CASLDRRRGSGGYTF. The DNA of the CDR3 is TGTGCCAGCCTAGACCGCCGCCGGGGCTCGGGGGGCTACACCTTC.

CDR3 region: CASAWLGANVLTF. The CDR3 DNA reads TGCGCCAGCGCCTGGTTAGGGGCCAACGTCCTGACTTTC. The rearrangement links TRBV4-3 to TRBJ2-6; D is uncertain. The CDR3 has 13 residues. In germline, CDR1 is LGHNA, CDR2 YSLEER. The germline V and J ends were trimmed by 8 bases and 4 bases, with 9 bases remaining between them.

Concerning this clone: Distinct nucleotide sequences in the sample also encode this CDR3. The rearrangement uses TRBV7-3 and TRBJ1-2; D gene ambiguous. V lost 2 bases to trimming and J lost 2 bases, with 9 bases between them. Germline loops: CDR1 SGHTA, CDR2 FQGTGA. The CDR3 has 14 residues. The CDR3 DNA reads TGTGCCAGCAGCTTAGGAGCAGGAAACTATGGCTACACCTTC. Encoded protein: CASSLGAGNYGYTF.

The sample holds a few counts of this clone. The chain carries TRBV19 and TRBJ2-3; 8 bases line up with TRBD2. With V trimmed by 3 bases and J by 3 bases, 2 bases remained unmatched. CDR1 and CDR2 from the germline V gene are LNHDA and SQIVND (reference sequence). CDR3 size: 14 residues. The CDR3 DNA is TGTGCCAGTAGTATCGGACTAGCAACAGATACGCAGTATTTT. Protein sequence: CASSIGLATDTQYF.

Concerning this clone: A junction end diverges from the germline sequence, so it may reflect a read error. The chain has TRBV10-3 and TRBJ2-7; tentative D call: TRBD1 (5 bases). The germline CDR1 and CDR2 sequences are ENHRY and SYGVKD. The CDR3 contains 14 residues. Here the CDR3 reads CASSYSLWGNEQYF. CDR3 sequence (DNA): TGTGCCAGCAGTTACTCCCTGTGGGGCAACGAGCAGTACTTC.

The chain combines TRBV7-6 with TRBJ1-5; TRBD1 agrees at 7 bases. Germline V gene data show CDR1 as SGHVS and CDR2 as FNYEAQ. The CDR3 loop spans 16 amino acids. J lost 1 base, V lost 10 bases, and 13 bases had no gene match. In DNA, the CDR3 is TGTGCCACGAGGCCTTTGAGGGGGCGAAGCAATCAGCCCCAGCATTTT. Its protein is CATRPLRGRSNQPQHF.

This rearrangement joins TRBV19 to TRBJ2-7, with D hard to call. This CDR3 region has 12 residues. Germline V CDR1 and CDR2: LNHDA, SQIVND (reference sequence). The V and J ends lost 6 bases and 0 bases respectively, with 6 bases between them. DNA for the CDR3: TGTGCCAGTAGCGTCGGCTCCTACGAGCAGTACTTC. Its protein is CASSVGSYEQYF.

This chain joins TRBV11-2 and TRBJ1-2; the D is unclear. V lost 0 bases to trimming and J lost 3 bases, with 11 bases between them. The CDR3 is 15 amino acids. CDR1 and CDR2 from the germline V gene are SGHAT and FQNNGV. CDR3 nucleotide sequence: TGTGCCAGCAGCTTAGACCTAGGGATTGACTATGGCTACACCTTC. As protein: CASSLDLGIDYGYTF.

About this clone: The sample holds other DNA sequences that translate to the same CDR3. This rearrangement joins TRBV7-9 to TRBJ2-3; 7 bases fit TRBD2. Trimming at V came to 1 base and at J to 3 bases, leaving 7 bases not matched to a gene. The germline V gene encodes CDR1 SEHNR and CDR2 FQNEAQ (reference sequence). The CDR3 consists of 16 residues. CDR3 nucleotides: TGTGCCAGCAGCTTAGGCCTAGCGGACTCAACAGATACGCAGTATTTT. The encoded protein is CASSLGLADSTDTQYF.

The V gene is TRBV5-1, the J gene TRBJ1-4; D is uncertain. The CDR3 length is 16 residues. V dropped 0 bases and J dropped 0 bases, with 9 bases sitting between them. Germline CDR1 is SGHRS and CDR2 is YFSETQ. The CDR3 spells CASSLERGTTNEKLFF. The CDR3 nucleotides read TGCGCCAGCAGCTTGGAGCGGGGAACAACTAATGAAAAACTGTTTTTT.

The chain uses TRBV28 and TRBJ1-5, with D tentatively TRBD1 (6 bases). CDR1 and CDR2 from the germline V gene are MDHEN and SYDVKM. Between the trimmed V and J ends, which lost 4 bases and 16 bases, there was a span of 20 bases. This CDR3 contains 13 residues. CDR3 sequence: CASSSRGGRRIHF. The CDR3 DNA follows: TGTGCCAGCAGTTCCCGGGGGGGGCGGCGGATCCATTTT.

The J gene is TRBJ2-3, the V gene TRBV7-2, with unresolved D. The CDR3 totals 16 residues. Trimming removed 5 bases at V and 2 bases at J, with 17 bases between. Germline CDR1 is SGHTA and CDR2 is FQGNSA. The CDR3 protein is CASSPKSNFNTDTQYF. The CDR3 DNA follows: TGTGCCAGCAGCCCCAAGTCGAACTTCAACACAGATACGCAGTATTTT.

This chain uses TRBV7-2 with TRBJ2-3; 8 nucleotides agree with TRBD1. The CDR3 covers 13 residues. With V trimmed by 5 bases and J by 4 bases, 2 bases remained unmatched. Germline loops: CDR1 SGHTA, CDR2 FQGNSA. In nucleotides, the CDR3 is TGTGCCAGCAGCCAGACAGGGGCAGATACGCAGTATTTT. It codes for CASSQTGADTQYF.

For this clone: This sample includes further DNA sequences coding for the same CDR3. The chain employs TRBV11-3 and TRBJ2-1; weak D call: TRBD1 (5 bases). V dropped 5 bases and J dropped 0 bases, with 11 bases sitting between them. The CDR3 totals 15 residues. Germline CDR1 reads SGHNT; CDR2 reads YENEEA. The CDR3 region has the DNA TGTGCCAGCAGCCTCCGACAGAGCTCCTACAATGAGCAGTTCTTC. Its translation: CASSLRQSSYNEQFF.

The CDR3 loop reads CASSYGQGAGEKLFF. The CDR3 nucleotides read TGTGCCAGCAGTTACGGGCAGGGCGCGGGTGAAAAACTGTTTTTT. This chain joins TRBV6-5 and TRBJ1-4; D possibly corresponds to TRBD1 (5 bases). The CDR3 is 15 amino acids. The V gene's germline CDR1 is MNHEY and CDR2 SVGAGI. V was pared by 2 bases and J by 7 bases, with 14 bases between.